The 6 T cell receptor beta chains below all came from one sample that was sequenced in a study of tissue T cells after allogeneic stem cell transplantation. Sequencing used immunoSEQ multiplex PCR; TCRdb keeps in-frame clones, though not all of them. Among 48,000 or so clones, over 65% were seen once, and the ten largest hold roughly 0.7%. The source material was sorted cells pooled from one or two spleens. Receptors were obtained from a pool of C57BL/6 mice in good health.

Remarks on this clone: The germline and genes are mouse ones. Read sequence stops 1 residue before the CDR3 end, and the germline J gene provides the missing end. This sequence joins TRBV15 and TRBJ1-4; TRBD1 agrees at 8 bases. The CDR3 consists of 13 residues. V shed 6 bases, J shed 7 bases, and the junction held 4 bases outside the gene matches. Germline-derived CDR1 and CDR2 are SGHND and FRSKSL. This chain's CDR3 is CASRPQGGERLFF. The sequenced CDR3 bases are TGTGCCAGCAGACCACAGGGGGGCGAAAGATTATTT.

This clone was detected only once. The genes are named according to mouse. The read finishes 1 residue shy of the CDR3 end, and the germline J gene is used to complete it. The chain carries TRBV5 and TRBJ2-4, with 9 bases identical to TRBD2. Trimming cost V 2 bases and J 5 bases; bases outside gene matches: 5. The germline V gene has CDR1 LGHNA and CDR2 YNLKQL (reference sequence). The CDR3 sequence is 15 residues long. The CDR3 here is CASSQWGGAVNTLYF. CDR3 DNA (partial): TGTGCCAGCAGCCAATGGGGGGGCGCGGTAAACACCTTGTAC.

On this clone: Genes here carry mouse names. The read comes to an end 1 residue before the CDR3 does, leaving the germline J gene to fill in the end. The chain couples TRBV20 to TRBJ2-4; 9 bases map to TRBD2. The trim removed 1 base at V and 0 bases at J, leaving 5 bases unmatched. This CDR3 region has 16 residues. Germline-derived CDR1 and CDR2 are GFQATS and STVNSAI. CDR3 amino acids: CGARGPTGGSQNTLYF. Incomplete CDR3 DNA: TGTGGTGCTAGGGGCCCGACTGGGGGAAGTCAAAACACCTTGTAC.

In the case of this clone: Gene names denote mouse genes. The CDR3 end is not reached by the read, which stops 1 residue before it; the germline J gene fills it in. The J gene is TRBJ1-6, the V gene TRBV3; D possibly corresponds to TRBD1 (6 bases). TRBJ1-6 is flagged as an ORF with uncertain function. Germline V gives CDR1 SNHLY, CDR2 FYNGKV (reference sequence). Trimming took off 2 bases at V and 10 bases at J, with 12 bases between the two ends. The CDR3 has 14 residues. The CDR3 is CASSLPRGESPLYF. The CDR3 bases that were read are TGTGCCAGCAGCTTACCCAGGGGCGAATCGCCCCTCTAC.

About this clone itself: Here the gene names and germline are mouse. The CDR3 end lies 1 residue beyond the end of the read and is filled in from the germline J gene. This chain uses TRBV13-1 with TRBJ2-7; 11 bases are shared with TRBD2. Losses at the gene ends were 0 bases for V and 6 bases for J; bases not matched to a gene: 5. This CDR3 spans 15 amino acids. The germline CDR1 and CDR2 sequences are NSHNY and SYGAGN. The sequenced CDR3 bases are TGTGCCAGCAGTGATGGGAACTGGGGGGGCTTTGAACAGTAC. Its translation: CASSDGNWGGFEQY. The full CDR3 protein reads CASSDGNWGGFEQYF.

Points on this clone: All gene names here are mouse names. Read coverage stops 1 residue before the CDR3 terminus; the germline J gene supplies the remainder. The genes are TRBV29 and TRBJ2-3; tentatively, D is TRBD1 or TRBD2 (6 bases each). The V end lost 3 bases, the J end lost 4 bases, and 8 bases lay between the germline ends. Germline CDR1 reads MSHET; CDR2 reads SYDVDS. This CDR3 is 13 amino acids long. The part of the CDR3 DNA that was read is TGTGCTAGCAGTTTTCGGGGGCCAGAAACGCTGTAT. Amino acid sequence: CASSFRGPETLY. The CDR3 in full is CASSFRGPETLYF.